The rows below give T cell receptor beta chains drawn from one sample of a study of OX40 agonist ivuxolimab in advanced cancers. The protocol was immunoSEQ multiplex PCR, while the TCRdb copy is restricted to in-frame clones and leaves out a portion. The table records 45,000 to 55,000 clones, around 90% of them present only once. Source: CD4+ or CD8+ T cells sorted from blood, taken in a trial of the OX40 agonist ivuxolimab. The origin of the receptors is an adult with an advanced solid tumor such as melanoma, head and neck, liver or kidney cancer. CDR3s leave out the opening cysteine and the closing phenylalanine or tryptophan. Each record gives: V gene, CDR3 protein.

V: TRBV14; CDR3: ASSQQGRRLREQY
V: TRBV9; CDR3: ASSVDGAGADGQY
V: TRBV25-1; CDR3: ASSELGGDTEAF
V: TRBV4-2; CDR3: ASSQEQGAYQPQH
V: TRBV6-5; CDR3: ASSLLSSNTEAF
V: TRBV28; CDR3: ASSPRDVRLDEQF
V: TRBV4-2; CDR3: ASSLDYRGYGYT
V: TRBV5-6; CDR3: ASSGGRVGNQPQH
V: TRBV27; CDR3: ASSLRGQNYGYT
V: TRBV19; CDR3: ASSINRLRGASTDTQY
V: TRBV5-4; CDR3: ASSYPRGSGGTGELF
V: TRBV28; CDR3: ASRGTTEAF
V: TRBV28; CDR3: ASSRGQGWSNQPQH
V: TRBV23-1; CDR3: ASSHFKTERNEKLF
V: TRBV11-2; CDR3: ASSLDFRRVSDTQY
V: TRBV2; CDR3: ASIREVSEKLF
V: TRBV28; CDR3: ASSPMDRGGPYEQY
V: TRBV6-6; CDR3: ASSFGGRSYEQY
V: TRBV15; CDR3: ATSSERQAGETQY
V: TRBV18; CDR3: ASSPGDREPDTQY
V: TRBV7-2; CDR3: ASSLHGQGGGYT
V: TRBV6-1; CDR3: ASSGGGAQETQY
V: TRBV11-3; CDR3: ASSLAGTSGYNEQF
V: TRBV19; CDR3: ASSDGRAGGRETQY
V: TRBV4-1; CDR3: ASSQVESSYEQY
V: TRBV6-1; CDR3: ASRLNRGSYNEQF
V: TRBV19; CDR3: ASSIGLAVGTGELF
V: TRBV18; CDR3: ASSPQALGTSASTDTQY
V: TRBV30; CDR3: AWKGITGELF
V: TRBV2; CDR3: ASAPWGQNNEQF
V: TRBV4-2; CDR3: ASSPLGASGGYNEQF
V: TRBV20-1; CDR3: SAPRKDTQY
V: TRBV18; CDR3: ASSPSLQETQY
V: TRBV11-2; CDR3: ASSYRALNTGELF
V: TRBV2; CDR3: ASVPADSYEQY
V: TRBV29-1; CDR3: SVVWNTEAF
V: TRBV4-3; CDR3: ASSASIAGGIGETQY
V: TRBV2; CDR3: ASSRDKGNFVKLF
V: TRBV19; CDR3: ASSRGRMNTEAF
V: TRBV7-9; CDR3: ASSSPSGPGNTIY
V: TRBV28; CDR3: ASSLLTGRGNQPQH